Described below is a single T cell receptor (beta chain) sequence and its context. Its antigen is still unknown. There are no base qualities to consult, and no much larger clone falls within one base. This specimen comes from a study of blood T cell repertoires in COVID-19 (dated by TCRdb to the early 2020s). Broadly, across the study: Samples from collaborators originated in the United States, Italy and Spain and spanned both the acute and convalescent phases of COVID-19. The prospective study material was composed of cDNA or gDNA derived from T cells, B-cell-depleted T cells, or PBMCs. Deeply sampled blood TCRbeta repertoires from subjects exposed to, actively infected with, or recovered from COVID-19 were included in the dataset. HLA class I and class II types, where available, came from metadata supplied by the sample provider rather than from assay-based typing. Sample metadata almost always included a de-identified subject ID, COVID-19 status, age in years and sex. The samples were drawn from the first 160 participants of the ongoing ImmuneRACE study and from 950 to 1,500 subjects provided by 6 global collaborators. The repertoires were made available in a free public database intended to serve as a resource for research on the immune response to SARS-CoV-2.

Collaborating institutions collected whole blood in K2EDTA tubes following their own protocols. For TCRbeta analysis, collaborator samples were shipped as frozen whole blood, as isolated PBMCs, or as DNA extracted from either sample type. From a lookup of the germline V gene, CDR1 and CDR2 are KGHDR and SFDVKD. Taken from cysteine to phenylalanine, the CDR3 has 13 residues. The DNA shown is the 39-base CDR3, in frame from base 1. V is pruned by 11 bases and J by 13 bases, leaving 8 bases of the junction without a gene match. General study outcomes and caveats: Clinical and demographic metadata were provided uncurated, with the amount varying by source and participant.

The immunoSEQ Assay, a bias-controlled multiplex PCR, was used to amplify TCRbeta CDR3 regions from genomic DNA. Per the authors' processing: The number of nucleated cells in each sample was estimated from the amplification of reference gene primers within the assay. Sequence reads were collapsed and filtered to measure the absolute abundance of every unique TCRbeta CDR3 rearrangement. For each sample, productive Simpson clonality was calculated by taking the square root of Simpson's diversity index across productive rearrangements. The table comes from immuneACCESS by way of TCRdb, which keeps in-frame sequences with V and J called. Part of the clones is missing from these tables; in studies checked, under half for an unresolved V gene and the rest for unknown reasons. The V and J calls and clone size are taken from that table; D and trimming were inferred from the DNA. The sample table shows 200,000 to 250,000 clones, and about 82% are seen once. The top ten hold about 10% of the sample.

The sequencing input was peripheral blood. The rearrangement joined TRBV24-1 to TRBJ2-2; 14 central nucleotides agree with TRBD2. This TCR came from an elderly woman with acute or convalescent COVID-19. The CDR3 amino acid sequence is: CAIEGLAGAGLFF. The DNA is TGTGCCATTGAGGGACTAGCGGGAGCGGGGCTGTTTTTT.